This T cell receptor (beta chain) emerged from a study of blood T cell repertoires in COVID-19. Study background: Whether acute or convalescent, the COVID-19 samples came from the United States, Italy and Spain.

Germline lookup yields CDR1 MNHEY and CDR2 SVGEGT. This CDR3 is built from 16 residues. Deletions cut 0 bases from V and 3 bases from J, with 14 bases between. Data came from immunoSEQ multiplex PCR; TCRdb stores just in-frame clones and leaves some out. The sample has under 450,000 clones, roughly four fifths seen once. Sequenced material: peripheral blood. The TCR sequence derives from a human donor with acute or convalescent COVID-19. The donor label of this sample is uncertain. The V gene is TRBV6-2 or TRBV6-3, the J gene TRBJ1-2, with a tentative D call TRBD1 (6 bases). The CDR3, as DNA: TGTGCCAGCAGTTACTCTTCAAAGACAGGCGACTATGGCTACACCTTC. It is translated as CASSYSSKTGDYGYTF.